This TCR beta chain was sequenced during a study of CD8 T cells in ankylosing spondylitis. This clonotype was picked up many times. Antigen: not known. Study findings and constraints: Made up of eight highly homologous variants, a TCR beta motif appeared characteristic of ankylosing spondylitis blood.

TCRdb reprocessed the 5' RACE reads with MiXCR, giving one entry per CDR3 protein. In the table there are almost 400,000 distinct CDR3 sequences, about 22% of which are singletons. The sample taken for sequencing was blood, either unsorted or a sorted T cell fraction (not recorded which). The receptor's source is a male donor with ankylosing spondylitis.

This CDR3 reads CSARDLPSLGTEAFF. Here the CDR3 DNA reads TGCAGTGCTAGAGACTTACCATCACTGGGCACTGAAGCTTTCTTT. The chain carries TRBV20-1 and TRBJ1-1; D not certain. V was cut by 0 bases and J by 4 bases, with 15 bases left in between. The CDR3 spans 15 residues. CDR1 is DFQATT and CDR2 is SNEGSKA in the germline V gene (reference sequence).